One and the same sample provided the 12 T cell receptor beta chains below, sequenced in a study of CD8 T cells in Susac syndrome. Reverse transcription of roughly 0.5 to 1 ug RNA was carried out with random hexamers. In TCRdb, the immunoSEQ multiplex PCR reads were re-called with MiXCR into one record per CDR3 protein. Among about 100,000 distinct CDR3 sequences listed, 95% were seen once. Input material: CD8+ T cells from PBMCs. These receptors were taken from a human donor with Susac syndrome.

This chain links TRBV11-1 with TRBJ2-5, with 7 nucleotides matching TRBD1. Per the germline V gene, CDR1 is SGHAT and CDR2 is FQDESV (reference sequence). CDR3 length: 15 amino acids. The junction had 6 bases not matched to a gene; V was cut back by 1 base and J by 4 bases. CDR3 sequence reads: CASSLEDRLGETQYF. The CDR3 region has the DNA TGTGCCAGCAGCTTAGAGGACAGGTTGGGAGAGACCCAGTACTTC.

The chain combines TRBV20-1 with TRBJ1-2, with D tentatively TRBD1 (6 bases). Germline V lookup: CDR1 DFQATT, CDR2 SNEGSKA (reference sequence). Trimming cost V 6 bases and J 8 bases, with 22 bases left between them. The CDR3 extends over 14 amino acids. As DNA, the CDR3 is TGCAGTGCAAAGAGATACGGGACACAAGAAGGCTACACCTTC. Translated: CSAKRYGTQEGYTF.

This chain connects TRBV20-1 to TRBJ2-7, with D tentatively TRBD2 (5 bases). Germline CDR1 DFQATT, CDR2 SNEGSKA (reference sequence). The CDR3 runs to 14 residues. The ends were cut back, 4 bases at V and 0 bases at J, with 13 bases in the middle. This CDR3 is CSAITGKLSYEQYF. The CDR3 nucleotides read TGCAGTGCTATCACGGGGAAACTCTCCTACGAGCAGTACTTC.

Here the CDR3 reads CASSPGGLAGATYNEQFF. The CDR3 DNA reads TGCGCCAGCAGCCCGGGGGGACTAGCGGGAGCTACGTACAATGAGCAGTTCTTC. The chain combines TRBV5-1 with TRBJ2-1, with 14 nucleotides matching TRBD2. Germline trimming cut 4 bases from V and 4 bases from J; bases unmatched to any gene: 10. The CDR3 runs 18 residues. CDR1 and CDR2 (germline): SGHRS, YFSETQ.

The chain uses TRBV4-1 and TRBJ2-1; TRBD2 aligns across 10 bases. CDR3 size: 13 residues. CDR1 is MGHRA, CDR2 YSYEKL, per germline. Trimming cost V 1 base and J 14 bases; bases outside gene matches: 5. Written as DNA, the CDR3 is TGCGCCAGCAGCCAAGCTAGCGGGAGTCCTGAGTTCTTC. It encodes CASSQASGSPEFF.

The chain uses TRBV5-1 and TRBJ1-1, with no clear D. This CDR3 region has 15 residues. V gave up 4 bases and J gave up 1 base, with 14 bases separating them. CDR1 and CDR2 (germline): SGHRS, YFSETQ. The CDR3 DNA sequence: TGCGCCAGCAGCCCGGACCCTGGCCCGAACACTGAAGCTTTCTTT. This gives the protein CASSPDPGPNTEAFF.

CDR3 loop: CASSNYGYTF. The DNA for the CDR3 is TGTGCCAGCAGCAACTATGGCTACACCTTC. The chain couples TRBV7-2 to TRBJ1-2; D uncertain. Germline loops: CDR1 SGHTA, CDR2 FQGNSA. The V and J ends lost 5 bases and 2 bases respectively, with 0 bases between them. The CDR3 has 10 amino acids.

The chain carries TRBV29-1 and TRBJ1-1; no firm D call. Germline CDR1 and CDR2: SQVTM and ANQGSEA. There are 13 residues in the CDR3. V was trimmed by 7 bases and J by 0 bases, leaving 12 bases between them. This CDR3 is CSASESLNTEAFF. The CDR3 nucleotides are TGCAGCGCTTCCGAGTCTTTGAACACTGAAGCTTTCTTT.

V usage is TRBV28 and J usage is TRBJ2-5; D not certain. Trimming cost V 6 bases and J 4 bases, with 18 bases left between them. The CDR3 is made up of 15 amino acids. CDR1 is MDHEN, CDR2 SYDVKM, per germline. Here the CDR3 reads CASSHDRFSSETQYF. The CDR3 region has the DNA TGTGCCAGCAGCCACGACCGGTTCTCCTCAGAGACCCAGTACTTC.

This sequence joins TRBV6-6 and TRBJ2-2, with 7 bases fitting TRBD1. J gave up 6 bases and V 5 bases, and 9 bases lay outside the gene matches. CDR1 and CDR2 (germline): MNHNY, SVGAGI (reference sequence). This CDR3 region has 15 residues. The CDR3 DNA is TGTGCCAGCAGTACGACAGGGTTTGGGGCCGGGGAGCTGTTTTTT. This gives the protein CASSTTGFGAGELFF.

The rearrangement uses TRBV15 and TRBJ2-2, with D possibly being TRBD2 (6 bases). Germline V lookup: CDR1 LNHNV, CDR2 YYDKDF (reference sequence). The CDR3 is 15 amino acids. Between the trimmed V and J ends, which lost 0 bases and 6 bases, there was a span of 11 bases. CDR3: CATSRDREFPGELFF. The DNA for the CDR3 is TGTGCCACCAGCAGAGACCGGGAGTTCCCCGGGGAGCTGTTTTTT.

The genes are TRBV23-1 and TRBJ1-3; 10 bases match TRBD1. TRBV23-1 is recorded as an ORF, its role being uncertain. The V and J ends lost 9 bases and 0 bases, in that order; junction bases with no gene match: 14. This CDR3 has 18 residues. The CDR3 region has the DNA TGCGCCAGGCTAGGGACAGGGGCCTACCTCGTCTCTGGAAACACCATATATTTT. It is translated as CARLGTGAYLVSGNTIYF.